What follows are 3 T cell receptor beta chains derived from one specimen sequenced in a study of shared clonotypes between healthy human individuals (TCRdb year 2020). Libraries were prepared through the immunoSEQ multiplex PCR assay. TCRdb's version of the immuneACCESS table is confined to in-frame rearrangements and falls short of the full clone set. An unresolved V gene accounts for under half of the shortfall where checked; the remainder is of unknown origin. Here the sample has some 980,000 clones; about three quarters occur a single time. The ten most abundant clones make up nearly 1.5% of the sample. The sequenced sample was memory CD4+ T cells sorted from blood. Explained via the paper, the cell subset or site label denotes: CD45RA-negative fraction. The receptors derive from a man younger than 35 in good health.

In DNA, the CDR3 is TGTGCCAGCAGCTTGCTGGGAAGAACTGAAGCTTTCTTT. This encodes CASSLLGRTEAFF. The chain has TRBV5-6 and TRBJ1-1; D gene ambiguous. Germline assignment: CDR1 SGHDT and CDR2 YYEEEE. Trimming stripped 1 base from V and 5 bases from J, with 9 bases between. The CDR3 is made up of 13 amino acids.

The gene calls are TRBV29-1 and TRBJ2-7; D ambiguous. The length of the CDR3 is 12 residues. CDR1 and CDR2 from the germline V gene are SQVTM and ANQGSEA. V lost 5 bases and J lost 5, with 13 bases in between. The CDR3 is CSVLTARDEQYF. DNA for the CDR3: TGCAGCGTTTTAACCGCTCGCGACGAGCAGTACTTC.

Notes on this clone: Other DNA sequences in the sample encode the same CDR3. The V and J genes are TRBV15 and TRBJ1-4; D remains ambiguous. CDR3 length: 13 amino acids. V was cut by 0 bases and J by 7 bases, with 6 bases left in between. Germline V gene sequence: CDR1 LNHNV, CDR2 YYDKDF (reference sequence). The CDR3 here is CATSRDRGEKLFF. CDR3 DNA: TGTGCCACCAGCAGAGATCGGGGTGAAAAACTGTTTTTT.